This TCR beta chain was identified in a study of T-cell memory formation after mild COVID-19. The authors produced TCR alpha and TCR beta cDNA libraries with sample barcodes and UMIs by 5'RACE using constant-segment primers. One entry per CDR3 protein, called by TCRdb with MiXCR from the 5' RACE reads. The sample yields 450,000 or so distinct CDR3 sequences, roughly 20% seen once. The receptor comes from an adult woman who had mild COVID-19 (a few samples of this study predate the infection). Cell type and time point are not known. The sequencing sample was made of PBMCs or a T cell subset sorted from them (not recorded which).

The CDR3 protein is CASSARVQGTGELFF. For the CDR3, the DNA is TGTGCCAGCAGCGCCCGGGTCCAGGGCACCGGGGAGCTGTTTTTT. This chain links TRBV7-9 with TRBJ2-2, with D possibly being TRBD1 (5 bases). With 5 bases removed from V and 4 bases from J, the gap between germline ends came to 14 bases. The CDR3 runs to 15 residues. The V gene's germline CDR1 is SEHNR and CDR2 FQNEAQ (reference sequence).